This T cell receptor beta chain came from a study of blood T cells in healthy people across ages. Sample donors were healthy Caucasian individuals that came from Russia, aged about 6 to 95. Samples each yielded at least 5 micrograms of total RNA. The authors ran a second PCR of about 6 to 11 cycles using a sample-barcoded 5' primer and a J-beta primer mix. MiXCR was run by TCRdb on the 5' RACE reads, yielding one entry per CDR3 protein. This sample has about 730,000 distinct CDR3 sequences, with more than 40% found just once. Study-wide findings and caveats: When set beside aged donors, long-lived donors presented more naive CD4+ cells and higher diversity.

Note on this clonotype: Its specificity is not known.

This TCR was recovered from a woman aged 55-69 years in good health. Sequenced: blood.

CDR3 coding DNA: TGCGCCAGCAGCCATCTCAGCCGACCGATCGATGGCTACACCTTC. It translates to CASSHLSRPIDGYTF. This rearrangement joins TRBV4-3 to TRBJ1-2; D not certain. V was shortened by 3 bases and J by 6 bases, with 17 bases between the two germline ends. This CDR3 region has 15 residues. Germline lookup yields CDR1 LGHNA and CDR2 YSLEER.